This T cell receptor beta chain appears in the sequencing data of a study of CD8 T cells in Susac syndrome. V trimming: 7 bases; J trimming: 4 bases; junction bases outside the gene matches: 10. The germline gives CDR1 SGHTA, CDR2 FQGNSA. This CDR3 spans 15 amino acids. An amount of RNA that ranged from roughly 0.5 to 1 ug was reverse transcribed with random hexamers. TCRdb ran MiXCR on the immunoSEQ multiplex PCR reads and lists one entry per CDR3 protein. The table shows approximately 70,000 distinct CDR3 sequences, with 96% occurring only once. The sequenced sample was CD4+ T cells from PBMCs. The receptor was derived from a human donor with multiple sclerosis. This sequence joins TRBV7-2 and TRBJ2-3; 8 bases agree with TRBD1. The DNA of the CDR3 is TGTGCCAGCAACCCGGACAGGGCGAACGCAGATACGCAGTATTTT. This sequence encodes CASNPDRANADTQYF.